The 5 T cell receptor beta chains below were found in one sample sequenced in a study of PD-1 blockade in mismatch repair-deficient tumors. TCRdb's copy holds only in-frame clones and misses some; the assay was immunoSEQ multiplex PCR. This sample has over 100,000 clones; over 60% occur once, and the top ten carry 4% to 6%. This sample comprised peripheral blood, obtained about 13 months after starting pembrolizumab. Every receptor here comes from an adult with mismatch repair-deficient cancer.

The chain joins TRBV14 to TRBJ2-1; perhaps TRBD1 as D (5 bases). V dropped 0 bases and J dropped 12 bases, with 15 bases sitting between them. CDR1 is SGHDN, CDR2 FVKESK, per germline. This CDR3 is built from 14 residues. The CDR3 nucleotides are TGTGCCAGCAGCCAAGACCTCCGACAGTCGTGGCAGTTCTTC. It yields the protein CASSQDLRQSWQFF.

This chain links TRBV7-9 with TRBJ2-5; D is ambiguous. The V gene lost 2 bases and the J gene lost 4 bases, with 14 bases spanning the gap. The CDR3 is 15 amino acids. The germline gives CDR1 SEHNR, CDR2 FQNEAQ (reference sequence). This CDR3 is CASSLFTTVGETQYF. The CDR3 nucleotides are TGTGCCAGCAGCTTATTTACTACCGTGGGAGAGACCCAGTACTTC.

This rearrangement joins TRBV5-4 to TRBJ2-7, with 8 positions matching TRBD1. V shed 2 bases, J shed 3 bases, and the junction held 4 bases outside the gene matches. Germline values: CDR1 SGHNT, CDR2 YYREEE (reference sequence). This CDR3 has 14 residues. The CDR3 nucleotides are TGTGCCAGCAGCTTTGGACAGGGTAGCTACGAGCAGTACTTC. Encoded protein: CASSFGQGSYEQYF.

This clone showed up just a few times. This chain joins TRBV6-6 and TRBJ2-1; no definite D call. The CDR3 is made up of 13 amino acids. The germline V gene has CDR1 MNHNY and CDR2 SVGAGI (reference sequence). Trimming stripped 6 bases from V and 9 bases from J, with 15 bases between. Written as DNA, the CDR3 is TGTGCCAGCAGGCGGACGTTTACATCTGAGCAGTTCTTC. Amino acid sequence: CASRRTFTSEQFF.

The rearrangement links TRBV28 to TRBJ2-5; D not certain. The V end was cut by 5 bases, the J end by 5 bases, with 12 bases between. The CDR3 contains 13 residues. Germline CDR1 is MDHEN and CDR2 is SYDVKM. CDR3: CASSPPGRETQYF. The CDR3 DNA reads TGTGCCAGCAGTCCCCCTGGTCGGGAGACCCAGTACTTC.